This TCR beta chain was captured by sequencing in a study of Graves' ophthalmopathy and Graves' hyperthyroidism. The length of the CDR3 is 15 residues. Trimming took 2 bases from V and 5 from J, leaving 15 bases between them. CDR1 and CDR2 from the germline V gene are MNHEY and SVGAGI. RNA transcripts served as template for amplifying TCR beta CDR3 sequences. The library came from an HTBI-primed first-round RT-PCR and a second-round multiplex PCR. MiXCR, run by TCRdb on the multiplex PCR reads, gives a single entry per CDR3 protein. The top ten hold 1.6% of the sample, which has nearly 400,000 distinct CDR3 sequences, around 16% seen once. Many counts were recorded for this clonotype.

The TCR sequence derives from a woman aged 18-30 years with Graves' ophthalmopathy. The sequencing input was peripheral blood. The rearrangement uses TRBV6-5 and TRBJ1-2, with D maybe TRBD1 (5 bases). The CDR3 protein is CASSYTPGTPYGYTF. For the CDR3, the DNA is TGTGCCAGCAGTTACACCCCAGGGACCCCATATGGCTACACCTTC.